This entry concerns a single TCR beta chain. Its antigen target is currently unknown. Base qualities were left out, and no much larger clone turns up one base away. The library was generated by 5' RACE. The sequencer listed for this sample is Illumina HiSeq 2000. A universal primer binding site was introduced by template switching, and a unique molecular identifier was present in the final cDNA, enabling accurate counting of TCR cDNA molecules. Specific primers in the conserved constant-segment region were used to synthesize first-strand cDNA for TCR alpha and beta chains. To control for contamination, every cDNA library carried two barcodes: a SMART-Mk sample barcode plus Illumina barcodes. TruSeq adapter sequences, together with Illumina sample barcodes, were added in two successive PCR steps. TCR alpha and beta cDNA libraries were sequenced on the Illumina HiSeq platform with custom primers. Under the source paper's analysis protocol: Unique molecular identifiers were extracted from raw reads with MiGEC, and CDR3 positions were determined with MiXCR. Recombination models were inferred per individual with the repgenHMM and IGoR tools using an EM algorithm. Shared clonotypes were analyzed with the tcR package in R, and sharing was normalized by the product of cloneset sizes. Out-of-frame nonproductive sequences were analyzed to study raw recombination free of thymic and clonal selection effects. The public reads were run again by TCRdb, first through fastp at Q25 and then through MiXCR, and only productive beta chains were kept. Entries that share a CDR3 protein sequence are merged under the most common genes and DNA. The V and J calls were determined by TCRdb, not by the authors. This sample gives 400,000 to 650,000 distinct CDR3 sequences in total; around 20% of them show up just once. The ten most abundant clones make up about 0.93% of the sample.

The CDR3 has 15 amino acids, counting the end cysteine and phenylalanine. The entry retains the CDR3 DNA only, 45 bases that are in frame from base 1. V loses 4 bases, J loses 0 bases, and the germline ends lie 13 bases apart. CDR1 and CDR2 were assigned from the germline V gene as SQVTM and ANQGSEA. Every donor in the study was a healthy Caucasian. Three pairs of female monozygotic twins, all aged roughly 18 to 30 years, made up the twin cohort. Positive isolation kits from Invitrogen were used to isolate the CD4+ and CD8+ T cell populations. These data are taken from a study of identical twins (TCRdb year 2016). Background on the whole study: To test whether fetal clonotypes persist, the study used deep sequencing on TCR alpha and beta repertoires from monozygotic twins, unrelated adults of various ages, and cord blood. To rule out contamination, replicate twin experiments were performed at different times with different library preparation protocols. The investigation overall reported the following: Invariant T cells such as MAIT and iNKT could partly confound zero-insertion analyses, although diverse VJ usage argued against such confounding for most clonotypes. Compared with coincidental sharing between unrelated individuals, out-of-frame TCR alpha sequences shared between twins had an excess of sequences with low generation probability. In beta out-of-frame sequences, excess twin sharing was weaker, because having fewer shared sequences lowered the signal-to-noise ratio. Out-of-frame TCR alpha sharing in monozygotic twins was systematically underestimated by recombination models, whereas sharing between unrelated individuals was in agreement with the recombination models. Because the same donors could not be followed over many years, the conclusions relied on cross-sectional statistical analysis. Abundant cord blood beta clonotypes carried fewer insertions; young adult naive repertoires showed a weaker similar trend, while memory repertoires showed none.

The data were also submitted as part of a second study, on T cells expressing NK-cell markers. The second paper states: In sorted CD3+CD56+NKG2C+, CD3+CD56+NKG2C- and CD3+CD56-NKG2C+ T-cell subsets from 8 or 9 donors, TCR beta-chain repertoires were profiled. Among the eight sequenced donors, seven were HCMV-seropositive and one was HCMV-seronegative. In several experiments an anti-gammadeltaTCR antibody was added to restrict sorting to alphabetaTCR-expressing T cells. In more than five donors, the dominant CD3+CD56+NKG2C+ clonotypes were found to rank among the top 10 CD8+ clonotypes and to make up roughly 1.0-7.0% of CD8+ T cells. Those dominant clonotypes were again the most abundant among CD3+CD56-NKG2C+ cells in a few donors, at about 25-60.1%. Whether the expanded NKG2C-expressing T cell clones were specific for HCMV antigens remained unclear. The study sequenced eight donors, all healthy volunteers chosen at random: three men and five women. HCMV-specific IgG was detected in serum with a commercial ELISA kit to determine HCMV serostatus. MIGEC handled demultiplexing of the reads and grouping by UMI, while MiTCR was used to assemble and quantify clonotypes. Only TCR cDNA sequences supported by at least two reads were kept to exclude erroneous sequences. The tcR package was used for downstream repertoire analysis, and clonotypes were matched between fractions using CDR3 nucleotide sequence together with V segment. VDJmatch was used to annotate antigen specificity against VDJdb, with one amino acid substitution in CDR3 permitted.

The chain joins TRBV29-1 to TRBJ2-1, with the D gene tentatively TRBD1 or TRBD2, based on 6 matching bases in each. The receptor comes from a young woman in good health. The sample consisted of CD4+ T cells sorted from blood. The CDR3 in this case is CSVAGGGSSYNEQFF. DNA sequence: TGCAGCGTTGCCGGAGGGGGGAGCTCCTACAATGAGCAGTTCTTC.